The clone carrying this T cell receptor (beta chain) is a singleton in its sample. This specimen belongs to a study of blood T cell repertoires in COVID-19. The wider study: From the United States, Italy and Spain came samples of acute and convalescent COVID-19. PBMCs, B-cell-depleted T cells, or T cells provided the cDNA or gDNA that made up the material.

CDR3 length: 14 residues. Per the germline V gene, CDR1 is MDHEN and CDR2 is SYDVKM. Original methodology: Using reference gene primer amplification, nucleated cell counts were estimated. Clones were read by immunoSEQ multiplex PCR, and TCRdb kept only the in-frame ones, dropping some. D and trimming were read from the DNA, whereas the V and J calls and clone size are those reported in that table. The repertoire holds a few hundred thousand clones, with roughly nine tenths as singletons. The sequencing sample was made of peripheral blood. The receptor's source is a man between 35 and 55 years old with acute or convalescent COVID-19. The chain joins TRBV28 to TRBJ1-1; D is perhaps TRBD1 (5 bases). The CDR3 bases are TGTGCAACGTGGGGCCGACTTATGAACACTGAAGCTTTCTTT. The encoded protein is CATWGRLMNTEAFF.